These 5 T cell receptor beta chains share one sample of origin, sequenced in a study of shared clonotypes between healthy human individuals. Positive CCR7 selection of CD45RO-negative cells yielded the naive CD8 cells, and terminally differentiated effector memory CD45RA+ cells were excluded. Sequencing used immunoSEQ multiplex PCR; TCRdb keeps in-frame clones, though not all of them. Of 550,000 to 750,000 clones in the sample, about 90% were seen once. The sample was naive CD8+ T cells sorted from blood. These receptors all come from a man aged 25-45 years in good health.

Of note for this clone: Other DNA sequences in this sample translate to the same CDR3. The V gene is TRBV27, the J gene TRBJ2-1; D may be TRBD2 (6 bases). CDR1 and CDR2 (germline): MNHEY, SMNVEV (reference sequence). The CDR3 spans 14 residues. Trimming shortened V by 3 bases and J by 2 bases, and 8 bases separated the two germline ends. CDR3 amino acids: CASSFSGTYNEQFF. The DNA of the CDR3 is TGTGCCAGCAGTTTTAGCGGAACCTACAATGAGCAGTTCTTC.

The gene calls are TRBV6-4 and TRBJ2-5; possibly TRBD1 for D (5 bases). V was pared by 11 bases and J by 3 bases, with 19 bases between. CDR3 size: 14 residues. Germline V gene sequence: CDR1 MRHNA, CDR2 SNTAGT. CDR3 bases: TGTGCCGTTATGTCGGTGGGCAGGGAAGAGACCCAGTACTTC. It specifies CAVMSVGREETQYF.

The V gene is TRBV7-8, the J gene TRBJ1-1; the D gene is possibly TRBD1 (6 bases). Germline assignment: CDR1 SGHVS and CDR2 FQNEAQ. V lost 1 base to trimming and J lost 7 bases, with 13 bases between them. CDR3 size: 14 residues. In nucleotides, the CDR3 is TGTGCCAGCAGCTTAGAATGGGGGCTGGGTGAAGCTTTCTTT. Translating gives CASSLEWGLGEAFF.

J is TRBJ2-3 and V is TRBV6-1; TRBD2 agrees at 9 bases. This CDR3 region has 16 residues. Per germline, CDR1 MNHNS and CDR2 SASEGT. V lost 4 bases to trimming and J lost 3 bases; unmatched junction nucleotides: 8. CDR3 nucleotide sequence: TGTGCCAGCAGTGTAGCGGGAGTAAGACTAACAGATACGCAGTATTTT. Translating it yields CASSVAGVRLTDTQYF.

The chain employs TRBV11-2 and TRBJ2-7; TRBD2 matches at 7 bases. CDR3 length: 14 residues. V lost 5 bases, J lost 1 base, and 5 bases stayed unmatched. CDR1 is SGHAT and CDR2 is FQNNGV in the germline V gene. In DNA, the CDR3 is TGTGCCAGCAGCACGGGAGGTACATCCTACGAGCAGTACTTC. This sequence encodes CASSTGGTSYEQYF. The full variable domain, in which reference TRBV11-2 and TRBJ2-7 provide the parts outside the CDR3, is EAGVAQSPRYKIIEKRQSVAFWCNPISGHATLYWYQQILGQGPKLLIQFQNNGVVDDSQLPKDRFSAERLKGVDSTLKIQPAKLEDSAVYLCASSTGGTSYEQYFGPGTRLTVT.